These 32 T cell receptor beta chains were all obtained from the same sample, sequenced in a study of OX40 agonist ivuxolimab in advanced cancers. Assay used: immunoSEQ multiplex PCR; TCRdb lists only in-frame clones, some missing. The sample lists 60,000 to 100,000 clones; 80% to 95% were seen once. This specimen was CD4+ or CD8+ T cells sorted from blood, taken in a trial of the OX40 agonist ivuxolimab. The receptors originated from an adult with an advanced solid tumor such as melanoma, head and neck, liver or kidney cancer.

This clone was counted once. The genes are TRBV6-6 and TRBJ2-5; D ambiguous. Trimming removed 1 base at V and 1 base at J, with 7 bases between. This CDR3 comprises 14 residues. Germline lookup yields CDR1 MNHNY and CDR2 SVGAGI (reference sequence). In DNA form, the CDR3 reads TGTGCCAGCAGTTACTGGGGATTCCAAGAGACCCAGTACTTC. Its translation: CASSYWGFQETQYF.

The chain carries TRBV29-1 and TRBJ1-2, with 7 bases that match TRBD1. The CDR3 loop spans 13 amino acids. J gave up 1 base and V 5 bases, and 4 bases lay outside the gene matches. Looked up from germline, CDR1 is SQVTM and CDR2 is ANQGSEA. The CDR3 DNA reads TGCAGCGTTTCGGACAGGAGTAACTATGGCTACACCTTC. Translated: CSVSDRSNYGYTF.

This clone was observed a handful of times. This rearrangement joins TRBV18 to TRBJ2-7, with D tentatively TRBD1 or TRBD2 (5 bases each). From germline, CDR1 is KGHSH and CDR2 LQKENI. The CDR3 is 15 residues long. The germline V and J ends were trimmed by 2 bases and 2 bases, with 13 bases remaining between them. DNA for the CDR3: TGTGCCAGCTCACCAGGGGGACGTTGGGCCTACGAGCAGTACTTC. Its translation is CASSPGGRWAYEQYF.

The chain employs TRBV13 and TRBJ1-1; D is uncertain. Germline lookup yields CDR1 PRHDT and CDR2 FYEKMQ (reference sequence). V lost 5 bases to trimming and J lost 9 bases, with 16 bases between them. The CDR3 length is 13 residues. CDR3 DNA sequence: TGTGCCAGCAGCCCCCGCGGACCCGTACAAGCTTTCTTT. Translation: CASSPRGPVQAFF.

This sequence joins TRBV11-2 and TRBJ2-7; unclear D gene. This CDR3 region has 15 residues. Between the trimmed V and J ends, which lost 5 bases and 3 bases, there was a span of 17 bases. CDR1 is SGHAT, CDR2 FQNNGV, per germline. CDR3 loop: CASSIGPSTNYEQYF. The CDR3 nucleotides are TGTGCCAGCAGCATAGGCCCCAGCACGAACTACGAGCAGTACTTC.

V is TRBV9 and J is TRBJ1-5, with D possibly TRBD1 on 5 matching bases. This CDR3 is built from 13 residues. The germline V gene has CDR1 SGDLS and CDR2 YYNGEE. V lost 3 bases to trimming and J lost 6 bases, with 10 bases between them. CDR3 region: CASSASGGQPQHF. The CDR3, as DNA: TGTGCCAGCAGCGCCAGTGGGGGTCAGCCCCAGCATTTT.

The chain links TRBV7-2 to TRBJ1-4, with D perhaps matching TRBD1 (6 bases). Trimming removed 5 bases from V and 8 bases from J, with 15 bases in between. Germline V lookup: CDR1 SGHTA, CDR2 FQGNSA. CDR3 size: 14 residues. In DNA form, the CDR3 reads TGTGCCAGCAGCACCCGCAGGGGAGAGGAAAAACTGTTTTTT. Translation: CASSTRRGEEKLFF.

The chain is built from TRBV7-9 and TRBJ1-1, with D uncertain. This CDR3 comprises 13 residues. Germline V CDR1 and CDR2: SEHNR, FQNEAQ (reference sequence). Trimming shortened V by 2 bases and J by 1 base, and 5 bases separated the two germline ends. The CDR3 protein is CASSLQWNTEAFF. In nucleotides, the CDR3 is TGTGCCAGCAGCTTACAGTGGAACACTGAAGCTTTCTTT.

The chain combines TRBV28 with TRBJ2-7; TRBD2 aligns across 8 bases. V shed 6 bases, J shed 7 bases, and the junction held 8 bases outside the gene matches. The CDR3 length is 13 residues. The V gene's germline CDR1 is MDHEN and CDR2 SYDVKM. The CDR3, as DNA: TGTGCCAGCAGCCCCCCCGGGGGGGTTGAGCAGTACTTC. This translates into CASSPPGGVEQYF.

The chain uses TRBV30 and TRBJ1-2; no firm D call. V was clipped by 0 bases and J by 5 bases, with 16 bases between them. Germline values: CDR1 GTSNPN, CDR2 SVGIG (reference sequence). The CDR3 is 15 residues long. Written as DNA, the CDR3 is TGTGCCTGGAGTGTCCAGGTTCTACCCCTATATGGCTACACCTTC. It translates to CAWSVQVLPLYGYTF.

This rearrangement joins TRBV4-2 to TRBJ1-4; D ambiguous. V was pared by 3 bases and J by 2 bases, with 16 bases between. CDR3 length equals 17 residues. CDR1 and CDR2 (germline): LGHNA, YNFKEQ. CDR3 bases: TGTGCCAGCAGCCACCAGGACCCTGTGGGGACTAATGAAAAACTGTTTTTT. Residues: CASSHQDPVGTNEKLFF.

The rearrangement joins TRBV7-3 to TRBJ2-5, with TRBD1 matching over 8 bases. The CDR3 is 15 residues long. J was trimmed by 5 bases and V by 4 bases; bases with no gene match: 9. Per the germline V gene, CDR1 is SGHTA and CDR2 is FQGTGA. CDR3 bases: TGTGCCAGCAGCTCTGGACAGGGCCTCGGGGAGACCCAGTACTTC. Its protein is CASSSGQGLGETQYF. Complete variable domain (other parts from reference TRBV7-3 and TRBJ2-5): GAGVSQTPSNKVTEKGKYVELRCDPISGHTALYWYRQSLGQGPEFLIYFQGTGAADDSGLPNDRFFAVRPEGSVSTLKIQRTERGDSAVYLCASSSGQGLGETQYFGPGTRLLVL.

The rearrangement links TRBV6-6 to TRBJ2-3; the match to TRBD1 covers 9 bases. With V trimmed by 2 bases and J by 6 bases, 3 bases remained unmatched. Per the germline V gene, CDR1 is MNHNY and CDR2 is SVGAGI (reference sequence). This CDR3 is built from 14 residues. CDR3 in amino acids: CASSYDGTGDTQYF. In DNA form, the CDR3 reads TGTGCCAGCAGTTACGATGGGACAGGGGATACGCAGTATTTT.

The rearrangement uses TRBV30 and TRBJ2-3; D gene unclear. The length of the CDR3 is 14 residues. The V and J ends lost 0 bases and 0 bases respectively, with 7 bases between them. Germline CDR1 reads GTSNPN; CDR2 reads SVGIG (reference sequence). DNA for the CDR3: TGTGCCTGGAGTGTGGCAGCGAGCACAGATACGCAGTATTTT. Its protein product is CAWSVAASTDTQYF.

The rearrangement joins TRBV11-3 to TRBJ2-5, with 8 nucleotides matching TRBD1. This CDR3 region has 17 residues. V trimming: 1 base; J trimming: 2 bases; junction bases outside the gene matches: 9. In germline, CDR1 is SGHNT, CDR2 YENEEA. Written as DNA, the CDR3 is TGTGCCAGCAGCTTAGGTATTTGGGGACAGGAACAAGAGACCCAGTACTTC. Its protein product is CASSLGIWGQEQETQYF.

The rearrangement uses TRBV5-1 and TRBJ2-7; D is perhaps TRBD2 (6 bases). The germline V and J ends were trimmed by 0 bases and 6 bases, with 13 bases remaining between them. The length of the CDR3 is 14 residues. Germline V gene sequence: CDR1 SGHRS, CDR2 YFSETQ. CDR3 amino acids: CASSLGLEAGEQYF. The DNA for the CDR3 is TGCGCCAGCAGCTTGGGACTAGAGGCGGGCGAGCAGTACTTC.

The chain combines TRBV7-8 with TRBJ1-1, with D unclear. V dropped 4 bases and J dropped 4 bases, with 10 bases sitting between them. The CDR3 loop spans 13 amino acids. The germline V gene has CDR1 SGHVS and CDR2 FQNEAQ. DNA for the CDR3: TGTGCCAGCAGCTCGGGCGGAGGCACTGAAGCTTTCTTT. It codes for CASSSGGGTEAFF. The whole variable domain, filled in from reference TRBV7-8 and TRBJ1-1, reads GAGVSQSPRYKVAKRGQDVALRCDPISGHVSLFWYQQALGQGPEFLTYFQNEAQLDKSGLPSDRFFAERPEGSVSTLKIQRTQQEDSAVYLCASSSGGGTEAFFGQGTRLTVV.

The CDR3 loop reads CASSFDTGNQPQHF. The CDR3 DNA sequence: TGTGCCAGCAGCTTCGATACTGGCAATCAGCCCCAGCATTTT. The chain couples TRBV7-8 to TRBJ1-5, with D uncertain. Per germline, CDR1 SGHVS and CDR2 FQNEAQ. V shed 3 bases and J shed 2 bases, with 8 bases lying between them. There are 14 residues in the CDR3.

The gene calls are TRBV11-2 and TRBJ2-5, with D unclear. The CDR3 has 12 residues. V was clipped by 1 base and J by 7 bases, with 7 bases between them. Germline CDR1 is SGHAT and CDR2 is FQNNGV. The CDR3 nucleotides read TGTGCCAGCAGCTTAGTGGGCGGGACCCAGTACTTC. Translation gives CASSLVGGTQYF. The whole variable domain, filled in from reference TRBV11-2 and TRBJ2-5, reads EAGVAQSPRYKIIEKRQSVAFWCNPISGHATLYWYQQILGQGPKLLIQFQNNGVVDDSQLPKDRFSAERLKGVDSTLKIQPAKLEDSAVYLCASSLVGGTQYFGPGTRLLVL.

The CDR3 DNA sequence: TGCGCCAGCTATATAGCGGGATCAGAATACAATGAGCAGTTCTTC. Translated: CASYIAGSEYNEQFF. This chain links TRBV5-1 with TRBJ2-1; 8 bases fit TRBD2. V shed 7 bases, J shed 4 bases, and the junction held 10 bases outside the gene matches. CDR1 and CDR2 from the germline V gene are SGHRS and YFSETQ. The CDR3 sequence is 15 residues long.

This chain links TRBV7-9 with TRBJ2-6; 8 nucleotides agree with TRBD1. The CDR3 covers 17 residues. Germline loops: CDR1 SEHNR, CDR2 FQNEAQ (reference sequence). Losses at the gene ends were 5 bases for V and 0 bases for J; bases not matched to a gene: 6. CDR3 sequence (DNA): TGTGCCAGCAGCCCGGACAGGGAGGCCTCTGGGGCCAACGTCCTGACTTTC. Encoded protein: CASSPDREASGANVLTF.

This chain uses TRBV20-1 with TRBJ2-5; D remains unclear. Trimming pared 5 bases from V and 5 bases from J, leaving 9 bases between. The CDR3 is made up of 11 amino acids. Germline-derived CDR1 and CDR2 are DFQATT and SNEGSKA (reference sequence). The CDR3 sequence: CSASKGETQYF. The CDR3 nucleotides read TGCAGTGCTTCCAAAGGCGAGACCCAGTACTTC.

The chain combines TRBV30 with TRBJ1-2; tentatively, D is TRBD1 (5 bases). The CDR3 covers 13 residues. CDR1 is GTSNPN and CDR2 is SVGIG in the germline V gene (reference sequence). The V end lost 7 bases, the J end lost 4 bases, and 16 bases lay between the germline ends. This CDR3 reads CASRDHFVYGYTF. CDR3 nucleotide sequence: TGTGCCTCCCGGGACCACTTCGTCTATGGCTACACCTTC.

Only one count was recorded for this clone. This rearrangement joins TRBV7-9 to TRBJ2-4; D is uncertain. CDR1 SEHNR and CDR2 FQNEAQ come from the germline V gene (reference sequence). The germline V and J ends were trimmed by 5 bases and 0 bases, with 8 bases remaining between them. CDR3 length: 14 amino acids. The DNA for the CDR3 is TGTGCCAGCAGCCGCGCAGTAGCCAAAAACATTCAGTACTTC. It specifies CASSRAVAKNIQYF.

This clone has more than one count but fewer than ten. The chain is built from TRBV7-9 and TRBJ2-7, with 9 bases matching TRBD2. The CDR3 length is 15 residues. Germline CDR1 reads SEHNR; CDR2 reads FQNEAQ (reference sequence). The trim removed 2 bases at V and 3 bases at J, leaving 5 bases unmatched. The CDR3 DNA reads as TGTGCCAGCAGCTTAATGAGCGGGAGGAGCTACGAGCAGTACTTC. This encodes CASSLMSGRSYEQYF. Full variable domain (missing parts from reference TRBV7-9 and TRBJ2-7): DTGVSQNPRHKITKRGQNVTFRCDPISEHNRLYWYRQTLGQGPEFLTYFQNEAQLEKSRLLSDRFSAERPKGSFSTLEIQRTEQGDSAMYLCASSLMSGRSYEQYFGPGTRLTVT.

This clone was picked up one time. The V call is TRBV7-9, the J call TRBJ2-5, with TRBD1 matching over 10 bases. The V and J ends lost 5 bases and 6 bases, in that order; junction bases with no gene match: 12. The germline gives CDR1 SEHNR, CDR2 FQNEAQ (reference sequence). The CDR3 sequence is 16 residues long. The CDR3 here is CASSPQSTGGSKTQYF. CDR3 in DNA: TGTGCCAGCAGCCCCCAGTCGACAGGGGGCTCAAAGACCCAGTACTTC.

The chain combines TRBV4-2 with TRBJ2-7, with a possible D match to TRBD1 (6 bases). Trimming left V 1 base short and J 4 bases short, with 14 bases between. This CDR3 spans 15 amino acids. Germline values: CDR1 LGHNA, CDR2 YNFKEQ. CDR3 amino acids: CASSQVATGKYEQYF. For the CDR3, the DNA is TGTGCCAGCAGCCAAGTCGCGACAGGTAAATACGAGCAGTACTTC.

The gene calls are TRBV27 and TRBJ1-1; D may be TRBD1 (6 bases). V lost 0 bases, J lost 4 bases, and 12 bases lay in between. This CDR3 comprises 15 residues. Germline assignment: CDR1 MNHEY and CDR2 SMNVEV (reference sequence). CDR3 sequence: CASSLSLGGTTEAFF. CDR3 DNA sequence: TGTGCCAGCAGTTTATCCCTAGGGGGGACCACTGAAGCTTTCTTT.

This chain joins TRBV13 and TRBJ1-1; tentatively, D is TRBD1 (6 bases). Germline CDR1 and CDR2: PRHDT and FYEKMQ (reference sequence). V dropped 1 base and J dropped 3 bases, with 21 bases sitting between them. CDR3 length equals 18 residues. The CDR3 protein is CASSLAPGTRPRDTEAFF. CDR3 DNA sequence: TGTGCCAGCAGCTTAGCCCCAGGGACAAGGCCTCGGGACACTGAAGCTTTCTTT.

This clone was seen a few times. CDR3 amino acids: CASSRTTYEQYF. The CDR3 nucleotides read TGTGCCAGCAGTCGAACAACCTACGAGCAGTACTTC. J is TRBJ2-7 and V is TRBV2; no reliable D call. V was pared by 5 bases and J by 2 bases, with 7 bases between. Germline V CDR1 and CDR2: SNHLY, FYNNEI. The CDR3 is 12 residues long.

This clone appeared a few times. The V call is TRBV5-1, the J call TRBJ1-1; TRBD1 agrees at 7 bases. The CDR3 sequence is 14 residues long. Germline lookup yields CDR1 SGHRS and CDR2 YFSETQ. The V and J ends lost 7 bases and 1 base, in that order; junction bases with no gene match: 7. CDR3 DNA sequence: TGCGCCAGCGCATCCGGGACAGAGAACACTGAAGCTTTCTTT. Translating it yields CASASGTENTEAFF.

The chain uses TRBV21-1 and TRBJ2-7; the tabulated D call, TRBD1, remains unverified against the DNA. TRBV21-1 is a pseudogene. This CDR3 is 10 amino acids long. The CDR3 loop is CASSKVSTAF. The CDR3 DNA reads TGTGCCAGCAGCAAAGTAAGTACAGCCTTC.